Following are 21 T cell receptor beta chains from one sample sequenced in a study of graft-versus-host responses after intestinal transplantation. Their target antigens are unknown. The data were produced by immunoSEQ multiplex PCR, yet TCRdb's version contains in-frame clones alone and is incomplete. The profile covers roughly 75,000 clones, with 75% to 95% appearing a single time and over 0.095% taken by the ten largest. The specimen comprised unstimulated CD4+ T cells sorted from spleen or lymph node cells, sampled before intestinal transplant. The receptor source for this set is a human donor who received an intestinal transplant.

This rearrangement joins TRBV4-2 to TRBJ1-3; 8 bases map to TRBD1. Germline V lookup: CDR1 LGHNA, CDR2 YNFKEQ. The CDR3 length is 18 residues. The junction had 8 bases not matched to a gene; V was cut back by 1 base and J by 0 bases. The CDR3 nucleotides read TGTGCCAGCAGCCAAGGAGGGGGGACAGGATACTCTGGAAACACCATATATTTT. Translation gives CASSQGGGTGYSGNTIYF.

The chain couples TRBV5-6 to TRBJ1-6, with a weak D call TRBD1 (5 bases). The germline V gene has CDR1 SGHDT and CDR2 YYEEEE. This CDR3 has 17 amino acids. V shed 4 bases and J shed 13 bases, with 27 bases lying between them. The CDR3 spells CASSLWRAYRSRGPLHF. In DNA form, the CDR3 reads TGTGCCAGCAGCCTATGGAGGGCTTACAGGTCCCGGGGCCCCCTCCACTTT.

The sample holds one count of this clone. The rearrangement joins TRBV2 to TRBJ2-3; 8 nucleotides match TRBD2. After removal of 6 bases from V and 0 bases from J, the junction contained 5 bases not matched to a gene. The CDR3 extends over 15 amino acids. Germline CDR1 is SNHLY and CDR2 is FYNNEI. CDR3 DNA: TGTGCCAGCAGCTCGGGGGGGTCTAGCACAGATACGCAGTATTTT. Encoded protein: CASSSGGSSTDTQYF.

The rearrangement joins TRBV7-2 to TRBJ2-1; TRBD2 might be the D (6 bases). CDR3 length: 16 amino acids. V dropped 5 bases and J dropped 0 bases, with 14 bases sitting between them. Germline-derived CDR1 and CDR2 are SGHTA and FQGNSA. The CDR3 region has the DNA TGTGCCAGCAGCCCCCTCCGCGGGGACTCCTACAATGAGCAGTTCTTC. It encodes CASSPLRGDSYNEQFF.

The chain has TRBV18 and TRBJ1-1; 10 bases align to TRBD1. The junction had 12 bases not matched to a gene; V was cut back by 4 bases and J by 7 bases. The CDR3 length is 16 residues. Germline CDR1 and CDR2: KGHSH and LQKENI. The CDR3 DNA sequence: TGTGCCAGCTCACTAGTGGATTCCGGGACAGGGGTTGAAGCTTTCTTT. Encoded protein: CASSLVDSGTGVEAFF.

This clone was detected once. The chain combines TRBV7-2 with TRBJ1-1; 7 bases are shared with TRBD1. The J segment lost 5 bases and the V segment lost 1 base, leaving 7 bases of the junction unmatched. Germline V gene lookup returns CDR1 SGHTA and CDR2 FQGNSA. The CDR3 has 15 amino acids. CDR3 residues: CASSLVGSGGTEAFF. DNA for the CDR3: TGTGCCAGCAGCTTAGTCGGTTCAGGGGGGACTGAAGCTTTCTTT.

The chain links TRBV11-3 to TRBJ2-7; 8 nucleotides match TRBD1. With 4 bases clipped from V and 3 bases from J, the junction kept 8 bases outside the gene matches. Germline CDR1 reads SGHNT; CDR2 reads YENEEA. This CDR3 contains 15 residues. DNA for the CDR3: TGTGCCAGCAGCTCAGAGGACAGGGTGTTCTACGAGCAGTACTTC. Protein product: CASSSEDRVFYEQYF.

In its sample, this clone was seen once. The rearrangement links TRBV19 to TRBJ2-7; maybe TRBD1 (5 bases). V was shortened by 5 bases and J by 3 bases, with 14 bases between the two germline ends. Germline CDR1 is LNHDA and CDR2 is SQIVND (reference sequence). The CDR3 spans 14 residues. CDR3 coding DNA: TGTGCCAGTAGTGCGACAGTCCATTTCTACGAGCAGTACTTC. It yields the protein CASSATVHFYEQYF.

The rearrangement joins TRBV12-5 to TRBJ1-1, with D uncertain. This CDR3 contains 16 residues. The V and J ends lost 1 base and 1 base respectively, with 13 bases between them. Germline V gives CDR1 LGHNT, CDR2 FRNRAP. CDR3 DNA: TGTGCTAGTGGTTTGGCTTATGGAGGGAGGAACACTGAAGCTTTCTTT. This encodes CASGLAYGGRNTEAFF.

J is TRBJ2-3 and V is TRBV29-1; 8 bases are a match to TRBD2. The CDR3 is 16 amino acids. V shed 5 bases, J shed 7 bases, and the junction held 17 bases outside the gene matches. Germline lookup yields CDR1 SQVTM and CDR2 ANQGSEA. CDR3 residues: CSVPIGVLAARNTQYF. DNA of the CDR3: TGCAGCGTTCCTATAGGGGTACTAGCGGCCCGGAATACGCAGTATTTT.

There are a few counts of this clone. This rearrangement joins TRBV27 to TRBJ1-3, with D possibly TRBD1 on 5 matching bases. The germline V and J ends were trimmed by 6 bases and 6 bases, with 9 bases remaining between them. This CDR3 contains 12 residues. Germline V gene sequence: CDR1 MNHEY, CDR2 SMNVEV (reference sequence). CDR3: CASRGRENTIYF. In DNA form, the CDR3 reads TGTGCCAGCAGGGGCAGGGAAAACACCATATATTTT.

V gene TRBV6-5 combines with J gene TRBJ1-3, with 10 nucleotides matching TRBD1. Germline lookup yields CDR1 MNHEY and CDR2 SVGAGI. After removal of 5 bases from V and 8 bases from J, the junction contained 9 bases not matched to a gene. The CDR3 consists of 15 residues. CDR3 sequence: CASSSVGTGVDTIYF. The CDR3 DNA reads TGTGCCAGCAGTAGCGTCGGGACAGGGGTGGACACCATATATTTT.

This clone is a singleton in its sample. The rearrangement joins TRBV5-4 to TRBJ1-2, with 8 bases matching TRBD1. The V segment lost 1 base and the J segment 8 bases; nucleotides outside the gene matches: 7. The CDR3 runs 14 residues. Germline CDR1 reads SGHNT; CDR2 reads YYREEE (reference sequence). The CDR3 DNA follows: TGTGCCAGCAGCTTGACGGACAGGGAGACGGGCTACACCTTC. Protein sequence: CASSLTDRETGYTF.

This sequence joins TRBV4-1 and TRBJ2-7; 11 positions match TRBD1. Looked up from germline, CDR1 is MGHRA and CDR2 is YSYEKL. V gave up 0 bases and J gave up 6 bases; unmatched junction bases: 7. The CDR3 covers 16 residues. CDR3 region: CASSQDAGTGGGEQYF. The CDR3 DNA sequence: TGCGCCAGCAGCCAAGATGCCGGGACAGGGGGGGGCGAGCAGTACTTC.

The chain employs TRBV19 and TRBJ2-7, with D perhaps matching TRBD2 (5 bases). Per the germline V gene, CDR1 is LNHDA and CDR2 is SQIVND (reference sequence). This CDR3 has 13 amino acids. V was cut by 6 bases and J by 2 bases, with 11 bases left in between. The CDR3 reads CASRGSGAYEQYF. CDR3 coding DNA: TGTGCCAGTAGGGGGAGTGGGGCCTACGAGCAGTACTTC.

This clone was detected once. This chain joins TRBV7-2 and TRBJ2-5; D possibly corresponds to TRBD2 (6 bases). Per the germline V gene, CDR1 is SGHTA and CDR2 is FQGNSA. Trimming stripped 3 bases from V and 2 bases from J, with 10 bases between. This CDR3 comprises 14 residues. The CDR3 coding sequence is TGTGCCAGCAGCTTTCGACTAGGTCAAGAGACCCAGTACTTC. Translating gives CASSFRLGQETQYF.

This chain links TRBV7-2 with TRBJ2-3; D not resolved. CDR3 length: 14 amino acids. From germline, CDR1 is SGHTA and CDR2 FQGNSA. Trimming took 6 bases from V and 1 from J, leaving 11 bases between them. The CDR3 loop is CASRFSQGTDTQYF. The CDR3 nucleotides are TGTGCCAGCAGATTCTCCCAGGGCACAGATACGCAGTATTTT.

The chain's CDR3 is CAISASGVSTDTQYF. The CDR3 region has the DNA TGTGCCATCAGTGCTAGCGGGGTTAGCACAGATACGCAGTATTTT. The chain has TRBV10-3 and TRBJ2-3; TRBD2 agrees at 9 bases. V dropped 4 bases and J dropped 0; count of bases not matched to a gene: 2. The V gene's germline CDR1 is ENHRY and CDR2 SYGVKD. This CDR3 region has 15 residues.

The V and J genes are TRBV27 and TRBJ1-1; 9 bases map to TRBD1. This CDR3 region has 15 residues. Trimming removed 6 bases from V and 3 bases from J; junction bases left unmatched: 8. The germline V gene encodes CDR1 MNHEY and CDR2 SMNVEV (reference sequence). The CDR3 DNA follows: TGTGCCAGCAGACGGGACAGGGTTTCGGACACTGAAGCTTTCTTT. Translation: CASRRDRVSDTEAFF.

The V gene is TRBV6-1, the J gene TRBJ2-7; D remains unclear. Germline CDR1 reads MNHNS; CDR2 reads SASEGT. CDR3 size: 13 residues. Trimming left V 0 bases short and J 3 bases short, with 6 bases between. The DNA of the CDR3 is TGTGCCAGCAGTGAAGCGTCAGGCTACGAGCAGTACTTC. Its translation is CASSEASGYEQYF.

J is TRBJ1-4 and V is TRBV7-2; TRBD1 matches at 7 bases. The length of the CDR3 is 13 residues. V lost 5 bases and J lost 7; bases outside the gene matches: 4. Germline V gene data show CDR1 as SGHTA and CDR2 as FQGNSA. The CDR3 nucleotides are TGTGCCAGCAGCCGAAACAGGGGTGAAAAACTGTTTTTT. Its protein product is CASSRNRGEKLFF.